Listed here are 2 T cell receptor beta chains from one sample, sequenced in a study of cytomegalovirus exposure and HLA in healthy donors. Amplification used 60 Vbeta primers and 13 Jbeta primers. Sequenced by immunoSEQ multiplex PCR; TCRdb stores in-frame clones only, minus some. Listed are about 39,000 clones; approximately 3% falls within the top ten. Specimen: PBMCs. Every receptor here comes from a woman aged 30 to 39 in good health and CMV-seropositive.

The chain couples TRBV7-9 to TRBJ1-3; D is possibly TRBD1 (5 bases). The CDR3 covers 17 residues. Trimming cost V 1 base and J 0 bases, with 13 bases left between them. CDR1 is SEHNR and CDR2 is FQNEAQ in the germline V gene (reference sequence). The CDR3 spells CASSLEDTLFSGNTIYF. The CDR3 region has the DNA TGTGCCAGCAGCTTAGAGGACACCCTATTCTCTGGAAACACCATATATTTT.

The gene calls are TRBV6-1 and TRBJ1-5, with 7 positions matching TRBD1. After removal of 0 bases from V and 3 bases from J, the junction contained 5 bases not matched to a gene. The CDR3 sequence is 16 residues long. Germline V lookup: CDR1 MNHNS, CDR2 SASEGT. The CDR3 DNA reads TGTGCCAGCAGTGAAGCGTGGACAGGAGTCAATCAGCCCCAGCATTTT. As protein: CASSEAWTGVNQPQHF.